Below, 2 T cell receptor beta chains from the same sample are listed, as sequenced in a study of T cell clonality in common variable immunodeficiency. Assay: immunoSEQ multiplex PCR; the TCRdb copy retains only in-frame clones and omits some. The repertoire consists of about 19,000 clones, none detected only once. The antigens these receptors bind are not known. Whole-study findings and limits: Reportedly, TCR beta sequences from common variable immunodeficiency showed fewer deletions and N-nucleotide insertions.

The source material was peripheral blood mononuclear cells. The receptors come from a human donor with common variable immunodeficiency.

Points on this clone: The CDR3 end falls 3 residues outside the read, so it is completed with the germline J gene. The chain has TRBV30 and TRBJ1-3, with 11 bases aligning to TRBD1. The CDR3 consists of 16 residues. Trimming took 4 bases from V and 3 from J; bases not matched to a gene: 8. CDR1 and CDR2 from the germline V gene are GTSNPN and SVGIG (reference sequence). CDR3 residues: CAWNWRDRGFGNTIYF. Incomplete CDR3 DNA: TGTGCCTGGAATTGGAGGGACAGGGGGTTTGGAAACACC.

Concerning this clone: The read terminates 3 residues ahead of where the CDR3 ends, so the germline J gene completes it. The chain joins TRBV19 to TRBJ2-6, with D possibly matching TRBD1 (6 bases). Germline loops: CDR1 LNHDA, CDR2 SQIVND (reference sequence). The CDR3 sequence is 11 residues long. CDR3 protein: CASISGTVLTF. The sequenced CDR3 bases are TGTGCCAGTATATCGGGGACAGTC.